The 21 T cell receptor beta chains given below trace back to one sample, sequenced in a study of spatial heterogeneity in lung cancer. TCRdb independently ran MiXCR on the 5' RACE reads; one entry per CDR3 protein. The table shows several thousand distinct CDR3 sequences, with 16% occurring only once. As for time point: sample taken at primary tumor resection. Whole RNA, isolated from tumor, nontumor lung or frozen PBMC, was sequenced without prior sorting. Sequencing was performed on PBMCs, taken at surgery. These receptors came from a male donor with early-stage non-small cell lung cancer.

This clonotype was detected many times. The J gene is TRBJ2-5, the V gene TRBV5-1; D uncertain. The V end lost 1 base, the J end lost 2 bases, and 9 bases lay between the germline ends. The germline CDR1 and CDR2 sequences are SGHRS and YFSETQ. This CDR3 is built from 14 residues. The CDR3 loop is CASSLLRTQETQYF. The CDR3 nucleotides read TGCGCCAGCAGCTTGCTCCGTACACAAGAGACCCAGTACTTC.

The sample holds a few counts of this clonotype. The chain joins TRBV7-9 to TRBJ1-1; D is unresolved. The CDR3 runs to 13 residues. Germline values: CDR1 SEHNR, CDR2 FQNEAQ (reference sequence). Trimming took off 1 base at V and 8 bases at J, with 11 bases between the two ends. Here the CDR3 DNA reads TGTGCCAGCAGCTTAGTCGTGGAGAGGGAAGCTTTCTTT. Translation gives CASSLVVEREAFF. Complete variable domain (other parts from reference TRBV7-9 and TRBJ1-1): DTGVSQNPRHKITKRGQNVTFRCDPISEHNRLYWYRQTLGQGPEFLTYFQNEAQLEKSRLLSDRFSAERPKGSFSTLEIQRTEQGDSAMYLCASSLVVEREAFFGQGTRLTVV.

The chain couples TRBV7-2 to TRBJ2-7; D might be TRBD1 or TRBD2, each matching 6 bases. The CDR3 has 14 residues. Trimming removed 2 bases from V and 6 bases from J, with 14 bases in between. From germline, CDR1 is SGHTA and CDR2 FQGNSA. This chain's CDR3 is CASSLSRGGGEQYF. CDR3 nucleotides: TGTGCCAGCAGCTTAAGCCGTGGAGGGGGCGAGCAGTACTTC. The full variable domain, completed using reference TRBV7-2 and TRBJ2-7, is GAGVSQSPSNKVTEKGKDVELRCDPISGHTALYWYRQSLGQGLEFLIYFQGNSAPDKSGLPSDRFSAERTGGSVSTLTIQRTQQEDSAVYLCASSLSRGGGEQYFGPGTRLTVT.

This clonotype was picked up many times. V is TRBV30 and J is TRBJ2-2, with no clear D. The CDR3 consists of 12 residues. Germline V gene data show CDR1 as GTSNPN and CDR2 as SVGIG (reference sequence). The CDR3 DNA sequence: TGTGCACAGACGCGCATCGCCGGGGAGCTGTTTTTT. It translates to CAQTRIAGELFF.

This clonotype was seen ten or more times. The chain carries TRBV5-5 and TRBJ1-3; D is possibly TRBD1 (5 bases). The CDR3 extends over 16 amino acids. Germline CDR1 reads SGHKS; CDR2 reads YYEKEE (reference sequence). Trimming left V 4 bases short and J 1 base short, with 15 bases between. The CDR3, as DNA: TGTGCCAGCAGCGACATCAGGGAGAGGTCTGGAAACACCATATATTTT. It translates to CASSDIRERSGNTIYF.

The V and J genes are TRBV9 and TRBJ1-3; D unclear. Trimming took 0 bases from V and 1 from J, leaving 5 bases between them. CDR3 length: 14 amino acids. Germline V CDR1 and CDR2: SGDLS, YYNGEE. DNA for the CDR3: TGTGCCAGCAGCGTAGAGCTATCTGGAAACACCATATATTTT. Encoded protein: CASSVELSGNTIYF.

This clonotype was recorded at least ten times. The chain joins TRBV7-8 to TRBJ2-3, with D uncertain. V lost 1 base and J lost 5, with 10 bases in between. The CDR3 loop spans 14 amino acids. Germline CDR1 is SGHVS and CDR2 is FQNEAQ. The CDR3, as DNA: TGTGCCAGCAGCTTAGGGGAAGGAGAAGATACGCAGTATTTT. It translates to CASSLGEGEDTQYF.

This clonotype was counted only a few times. The chain recombines TRBV3-1 with TRBJ2-1, with TRBD2 identical over 7 bases. This CDR3 spans 18 amino acids. V lost 0 bases and J lost 0; bases outside the gene matches: 8. Germline lookup yields CDR1 LGHDT and CDR2 YNNKEL (reference sequence). CDR3 residues: CASSQEGLAAHSYNEQFF. For the CDR3, the DNA is TGTGCCAGCAGCCAAGAGGGTCTAGCGGCTCACTCCTACAATGAGCAGTTCTTC.

Many counts were recorded for this clonotype. V and J are TRBV27 and TRBJ2-7, with D possibly TRBD2 on 5 matching bases. The CDR3 has 18 residues. V shed 4 bases and J shed 3 bases, with 25 bases lying between them. The V gene's germline CDR1 is MNHEY and CDR2 SMNVEV (reference sequence). The DNA for the CDR3 is TGTGCCAGCAGTTCCCAAGCGGAACTTACCAACTCCGGCTACGAGCAGTACTTC. It yields the protein CASSSQAELTNSGYEQYF.

There are many counts of this clonotype. The chain combines TRBV19 with TRBJ1-5, with D possibly TRBD1 on 5 matching bases. The CDR3 runs to 15 residues. Between the trimmed V and J ends, which lost 3 bases and 5 bases, there was a span of 14 bases. Germline V CDR1 and CDR2: LNHDA, SQIVND (reference sequence). The CDR3 nucleotides read TGTGCCAGTAGTATTGGGACGGATGATTATCAGCCCCAGCATTTT. Translation gives CASSIGTDDYQPQHF.

This clonotype has a count of ten or more. V usage is TRBV4-1 and J usage is TRBJ2-3; D may match TRBD1 or TRBD2 (6 bases each). The germline V and J ends were trimmed by 1 base and 5 bases, with 10 bases remaining between them. Germline assignment: CDR1 MGHRA and CDR2 YSYEKL. The CDR3 sequence is 14 residues long. The CDR3 nucleotides read TGCGCCAGCAGCCAAGGGGGGGCATTAGATACGCAGTATTTT. Translating gives CASSQGGALDTQYF.

This clonotype was found many times. This chain links TRBV30 with TRBJ1-2, with TRBD1 identical over 9 bases. The CDR3 is 15 amino acids. Trimming took 2 bases from V and 4 from J; bases not matched to a gene: 8. CDR1 GTSNPN and CDR2 SVGIG come from the germline V gene (reference sequence). This CDR3 reads CAWSPGQGMSYGYTF. CDR3 bases: TGTGCCTGGAGTCCGGGACAGGGAATGTCCTATGGCTACACCTTC.

Ten or more counts support this clonotype. V is TRBV24-1 and J is TRBJ1-2; D may be TRBD1 (6 bases). The CDR3 is 16 amino acids. The germline V gene has CDR1 KGHDR and CDR2 SFDVKD. V lost 3 bases, J lost 6 bases, and 19 bases lay in between. This CDR3 is CATSDINGGGYDGYTF. The CDR3 nucleotides read TGTGCCACCAGTGATATTAACGGGGGGGGCTACGATGGCTACACCTTC.

This clonotype was detected ten times or more. This rearrangement joins TRBV6-5 to TRBJ1-6; 9 nucleotides line up with TRBD1. The CDR3 is 15 residues long. V lost 1 base to trimming and J lost 10 bases; unmatched junction nucleotides: 5. Germline assignment: CDR1 MNHEY and CDR2 SVGAGI. DNA for the CDR3: TGTGCCAGCAGTTACTGGGGACAGGGTACCTCACCCCTCCACTTT. Translating gives CASSYWGQGTSPLHF.

The rearrangement links TRBV28 to TRBJ1-1; D unclear. Germline CDR1 reads MDHEN; CDR2 reads SYDVKM. Deletions cut 3 bases from V and 0 bases from J, with 23 bases between. The CDR3 has 19 residues. The CDR3 DNA follows: TGTGCCAGCAGTTTCGACCCTATTGACGGAGGGAATGTGAACACTGAAGCTTTCTTT. The encoded protein is CASSFDPIDGGNVNTEAFF.

This clonotype was found many times. V usage is TRBV30 and J usage is TRBJ2-4; 8 nucleotides match TRBD2. J gave up 13 bases and V 4 bases, and 9 bases lay outside the gene matches. The CDR3 loop spans 12 amino acids. Germline lookup yields CDR1 GTSNPN and CDR2 SVGIG (reference sequence). This CDR3 reads CAWTAAGDVQYF. CDR3 nucleotide sequence: TGTGCCTGGACCGCAGCGGGAGATGTCCAGTACTTC.

This chain joins TRBV20-1 and TRBJ2-6; maybe TRBD2 (5 bases). V lost 5 bases and J lost 1, with 12 bases in between. The CDR3 is made up of 15 amino acids. Germline V CDR1 and CDR2: DFQATT, SNEGSKA (reference sequence). The chain's CDR3 is CSARRGLSGANVLTF. CDR3 coding DNA: TGCAGTGCTCGGCGAGGACTGTCTGGGGCCAACGTCCTGACTTTC.

This clonotype is labeled large. The rearrangement joins TRBV6-2 or TRBV6-3 to TRBJ2-7, with D possibly called TRBD1 or TRBD2 (6 bases each). This CDR3 spans 17 amino acids. The germline V gene has CDR1 MNHEY and CDR2 SVGEGT. V shed 4 bases and J shed 1 base, with 20 bases lying between them. In DNA form, the CDR3 reads TGTGCCAGCAGTTCTGCGGAGGGGGGTATACCGTCCTACGAGCAGTACTTC. As protein: CASSSAEGGIPSYEQYF.

This chain connects TRBV20-1 to TRBJ2-7; D is uncertain. The CDR3 covers 14 residues. The V and J ends lost 5 bases and 2 bases respectively, with 16 bases between them. Germline V gene data show CDR1 as DFQATT and CDR2 as SNEGSKA (reference sequence). CDR3 amino acids: CSAPRARPTYEQYF. The CDR3 coding sequence is TGCAGTGCTCCCCGTGCAAGGCCTACCTACGAGCAGTACTTC.

This clonotype was detected many times. V is TRBV29-1 and J is TRBJ2-3; TRBD1 might be the D (6 bases). There are 13 residues in the CDR3. Germline loops: CDR1 SQVTM, CDR2 ANQGSEA. The V end lost 7 bases, the J end lost 2 bases, and 13 bases lay between the germline ends. The CDR3 DNA sequence: TGCAGCGCCGGGACACTACTCACAGATACGCAGTATTTT. This gives the protein CSAGTLLTDTQYF.

This chain uses TRBV2 with TRBJ2-7; D tentatively reads TRBD1 or TRBD2 (5 bases each). Trimming removed 7 bases at V and 2 bases at J, with 12 bases between. The CDR3 runs 13 residues. Per the germline V gene, CDR1 is SNHLY and CDR2 is FYNNEI. CDR3 nucleotides: TGTGCCAGCACCGGGGCAACTACCTACGAGCAGTACTTC. It yields the protein CASTGATTYEQYF. Supplemented by reference TRBV2 and TRBJ2-7, the full variable domain reads EPEVTQTPSHQVTQMGQEVILRCVPISNHLYFYWYRQILGQKVEFLVSFYNNEISEKSEIFDDQFSVERPDGSNFTLKIRSTKLEDSAMYFCASTGATTYEQYFGPGTRLTVT.